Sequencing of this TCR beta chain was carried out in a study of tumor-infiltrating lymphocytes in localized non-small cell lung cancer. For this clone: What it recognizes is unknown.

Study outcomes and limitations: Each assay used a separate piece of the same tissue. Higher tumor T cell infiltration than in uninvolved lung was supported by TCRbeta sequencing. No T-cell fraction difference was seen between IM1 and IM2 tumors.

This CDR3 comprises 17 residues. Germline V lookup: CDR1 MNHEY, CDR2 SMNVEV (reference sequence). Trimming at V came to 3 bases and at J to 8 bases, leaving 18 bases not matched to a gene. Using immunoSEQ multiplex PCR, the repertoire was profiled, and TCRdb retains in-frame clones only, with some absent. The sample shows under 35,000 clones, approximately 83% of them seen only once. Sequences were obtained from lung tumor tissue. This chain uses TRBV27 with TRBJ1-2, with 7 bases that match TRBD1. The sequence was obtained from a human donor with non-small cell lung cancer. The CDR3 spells CASSFHPAVNRGEGYTF. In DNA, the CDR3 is TGTGCCAGCAGTTTCCATCCCGCCGTCAACAGGGGAGAAGGCTACACCTTC.